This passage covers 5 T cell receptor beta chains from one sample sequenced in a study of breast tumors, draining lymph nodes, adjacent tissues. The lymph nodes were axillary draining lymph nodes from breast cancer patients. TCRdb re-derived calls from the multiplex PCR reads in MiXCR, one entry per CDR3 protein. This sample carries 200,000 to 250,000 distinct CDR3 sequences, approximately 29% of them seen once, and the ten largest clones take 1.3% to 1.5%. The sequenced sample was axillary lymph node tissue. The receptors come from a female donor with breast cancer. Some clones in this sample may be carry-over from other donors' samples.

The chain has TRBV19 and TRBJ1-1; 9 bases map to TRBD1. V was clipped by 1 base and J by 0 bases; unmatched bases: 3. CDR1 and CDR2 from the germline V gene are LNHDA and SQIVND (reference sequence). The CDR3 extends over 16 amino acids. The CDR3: CASSIGTGELNTEAFF. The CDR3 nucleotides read TGTGCCAGTAGTATAGGGACAGGGGAATTGAACACTGAAGCTTTCTTT.

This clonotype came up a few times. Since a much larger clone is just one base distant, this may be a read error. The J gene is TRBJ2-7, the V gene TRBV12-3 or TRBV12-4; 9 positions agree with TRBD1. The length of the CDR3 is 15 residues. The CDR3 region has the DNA TGTGCCAGCAGACTCACAGGGGGCGCTGGTTACGGGCAGTACTTC. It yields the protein CASRLTGGAGYGQYF.

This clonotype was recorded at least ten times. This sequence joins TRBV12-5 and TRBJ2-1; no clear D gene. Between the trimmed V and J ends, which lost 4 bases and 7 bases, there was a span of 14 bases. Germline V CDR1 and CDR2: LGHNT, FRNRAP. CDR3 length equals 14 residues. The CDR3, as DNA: TGTGCTAGTGGTTGGAATGGGTTTGGGAATGAGCAGTTCTTC. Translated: CASGWNGFGNEQFF.

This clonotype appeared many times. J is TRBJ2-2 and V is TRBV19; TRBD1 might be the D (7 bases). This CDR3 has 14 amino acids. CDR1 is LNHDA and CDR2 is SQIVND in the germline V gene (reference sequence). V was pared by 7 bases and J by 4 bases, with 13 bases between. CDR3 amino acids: CASNNQGGTGELFF. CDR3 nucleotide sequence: TGTGCCAGTAACAATCAGGGGGGCACCGGGGAGCTGTTTTTT.

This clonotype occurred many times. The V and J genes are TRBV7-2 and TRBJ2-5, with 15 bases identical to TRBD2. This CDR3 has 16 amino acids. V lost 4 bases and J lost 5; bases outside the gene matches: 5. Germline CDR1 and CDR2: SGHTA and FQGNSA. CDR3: CASSSGLAGGRETQYF. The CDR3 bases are TGTGCCAGCAGCTCAGGACTAGCGGGAGGGCGGGAGACCCAGTACTTC.